This TCR beta chain derives from a study of CD8 T cells in Susac syndrome. Study-wide results and caveats: By the study's own acknowledgment, its TCR sequencing and HLA analysis included relatively few individuals.

CD8+ and CD4+ T cells taken from blood had their TCR beta sequenced. Negative isolation yielded CD4+ and CD8+ T cells, and FACS enriched TEMRA cells. An input of roughly 0.45 to 1 ug of RNA was subjected to reverse transcription using random hexamers. The amplification used immunoSEQ multiplex PCR on TCR beta CDR3; it spanned 54 Vbeta and 13 Jbeta. Each CDR3 protein is one row after TCRdb ran MiXCR on the immunoSEQ multiplex PCR reads. The sample lists about 300,000 distinct CDR3 sequences; 89% were seen once. This clonotype was detected once. Its antigen is unknown. V shed 2 bases, J shed 4 bases, and the junction held 9 bases outside the gene matches. This CDR3 comprises 17 residues. From germline, CDR1 is SGHKS and CDR2 YYEKEE (reference sequence).

The chain joins TRBV5-5 to TRBJ2-3, with TRBD2 identical over 11 bases. Sequencing used CD8+ T cells from PBMCs. The receptor was isolated from a human donor with multiple sclerosis. CDR3 in amino acids: CASSLSTTSGRADTQYF. In DNA, the CDR3 is TGTGCCAGCAGCTTATCAACCACTAGCGGGAGAGCAGATACGCAGTATTTT.